This T cell receptor (beta chain) was captured in a study of blood T cell repertoires in COVID-19. As for the study in general: The samples span acute and convalescent COVID-19 from the United States, Italy and Spain. PBMCs, B-cell-depleted T cells, or T cells were the source of the cDNA or gDNA that made up the material.

Original processing methods: Quantification of nucleated cells was approximated via reference gene primer amplification. Generated by immunoSEQ multiplex PCR, the TCRdb table keeps only in-frame clones and is missing some. The DNA gave D and trimming, while V, J and clone size come from that table. The sample has about 89,000 clones, almost 85% seen once; the top ten hold about 10%. Germline CDR1 reads SGHAT; CDR2 reads FQNNGV. The CDR3 is made up of 17 amino acids. V was pared by 5 bases and J by 3 bases, with 21 bases between. This receptor was obtained from a man between 65 and 80 years old with acute or convalescent COVID-19. The V call is TRBV11-2, the J call TRBJ2-3; a weak D match, TRBD2 (6 bases). Sample: peripheral blood. As DNA, the CDR3 is TGTGCCAGCAGCCCCCAAGGCTGGCGGGAAAGAACAGATACGCAGTATTTT. This translates into CASSPQGWRERTDTQYF.